This T cell receptor beta chain was documented in a study of response to subunit inactivated influenza vaccine (dated by TCRdb to the late 2010s). For the wider study: Deep quantitative T cell receptor repertoire profiling was used in the study to track responses to a trivalent subunit inactivated influenza vaccine.

The protocol used for the library was RT-PCR. TCRdb shows the sequencer as Illumina HiSeq 2500. TCRdb redid the processing of the public reads, applying fastp at Q25 and MiXCR, and retained in-frame beta chains. Rows are unified per CDR3 protein, each entry keeping the most common DNA and genes. This sample is represented by about 520,000 distinct CDR3 sequences; about 25% of them were singletons. Under 2.5% of the sample belongs to the ten largest clones. The paper's findings and limits, for the study overall: The authors proposed that each seasonal influenza vaccination may bring in only a limited number of new T cells.

Here V drops 8 bases and J drops 2 bases, and the junction holds 10 bases not matched to any gene. From the germline V gene (reference sequence), CDR1 is LNHNV and CDR2 is YYDKDF. Measured from the cysteine to the phenylalanine, the CDR3 is 15 residues long. The only DNA kept is the CDR3, 45 bases in frame from the first base. Comment on this clonotype: Its recognized antigen is unknown. No base qualities exist here, and no much larger clone lies one base off it.

The receptor chain draws on TRBV15 and TRBJ2-3, with 7 junctional bases fitting TRBD1. The TCR was taken from a man aged 50 to 60 who received an inactivated influenza vaccine. Donor details come from another sample of the same person, matched by shared clones. Source: CD4+ T cells sorted from PBMCs, taken around 5 days after vaccination. The CDR3: CATGSRTGNTDTQYF. The DNA reads TGTGCCACCGGATCCCGGACAGGTAACACAGATACGCAGTATTTT.